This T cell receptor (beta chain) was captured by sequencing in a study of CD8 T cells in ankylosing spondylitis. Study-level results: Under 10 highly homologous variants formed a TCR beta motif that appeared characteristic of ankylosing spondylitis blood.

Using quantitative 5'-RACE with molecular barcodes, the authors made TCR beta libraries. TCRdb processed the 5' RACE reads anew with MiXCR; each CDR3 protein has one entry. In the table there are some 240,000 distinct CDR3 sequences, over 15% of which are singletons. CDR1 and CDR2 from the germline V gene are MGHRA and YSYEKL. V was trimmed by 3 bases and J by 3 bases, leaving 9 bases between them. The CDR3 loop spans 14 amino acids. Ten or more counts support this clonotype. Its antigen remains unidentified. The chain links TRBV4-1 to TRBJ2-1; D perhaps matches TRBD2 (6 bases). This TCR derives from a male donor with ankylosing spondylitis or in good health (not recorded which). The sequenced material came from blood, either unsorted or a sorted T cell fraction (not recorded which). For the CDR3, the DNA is TGCGCCAGCAGCCACGGGGGAGGCTACAATGAGCAGTTCTTC. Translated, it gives CASSHGGGYNEQFF.